This TCR beta chain was captured by sequencing in a study of cytomegalovirus exposure and HLA in healthy donors. This CDR3 has 14 amino acids. Germline assignment: CDR1 SGHNT and CDR2 YENEEA. The V segment lost 5 bases and the J segment 7 bases; nucleotides outside the gene matches: 5. Use of 60 Vbeta and 13 Jbeta primers characterized the PCR. Repertoires were generated with immunoSEQ multiplex PCR, while TCRdb's copy carries only in-frame clones and drops some. The table shows 99,000 or so clones, with under 85% occurring only once. V usage is TRBV11-3 and J usage is TRBJ1-4, with TRBD1 matching over 9 bases. The specimen was PBMCs. The sequence was collected from a man aged 18 to 30 in good health and CMV-seronegative. CDR3 coding DNA: TGTGCCAGCAGCACGACAGGGGGAGGTGAAAAACTGTTTTTT. Translation gives CASSTTGGGEKLFF.